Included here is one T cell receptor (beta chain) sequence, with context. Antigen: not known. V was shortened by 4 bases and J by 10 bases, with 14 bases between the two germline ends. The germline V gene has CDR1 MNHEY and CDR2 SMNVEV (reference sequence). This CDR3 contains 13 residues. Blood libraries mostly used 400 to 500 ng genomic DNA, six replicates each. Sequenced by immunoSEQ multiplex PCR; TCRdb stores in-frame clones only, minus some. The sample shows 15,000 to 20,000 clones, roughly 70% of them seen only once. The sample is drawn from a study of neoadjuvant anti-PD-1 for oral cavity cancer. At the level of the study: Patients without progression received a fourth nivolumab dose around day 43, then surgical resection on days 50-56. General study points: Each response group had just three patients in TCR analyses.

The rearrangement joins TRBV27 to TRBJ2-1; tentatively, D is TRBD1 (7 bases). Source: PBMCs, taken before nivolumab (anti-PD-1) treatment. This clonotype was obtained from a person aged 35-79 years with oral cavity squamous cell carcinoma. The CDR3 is CASSYPGGFEQFF. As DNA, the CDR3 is TGTGCCAGCAGTTATCCAGGGGGGTTCGAGCAGTTCTTC.